Listed here are 28 T cell receptor beta chains from one sample, sequenced in a study of T cell responses to AZD1222 COVID-19 vaccine. Only in-frame clones appear in the TCRdb table, and some are missing; sequencing was by immunoSEQ multiplex PCR. This table holds approximately 190,000 clones, roughly 93% found once. The sequences come from peripheral blood, collected on day 0 of AZD1222 vaccination. The receptors were gathered from an adult in good health.

V is TRBV7-2 and J is TRBJ2-2; D gene unclear. With 8 bases removed from V and 4 bases from J, the gap between germline ends came to 8 bases. CDR1 and CDR2 from the germline V gene are SGHTA and FQGNSA. The CDR3 loop spans 12 amino acids. Written as DNA, the CDR3 is TGTGCCAGCGGGCTGGGCACCGGGGAGCTGTTTTTT. This codes for CASGLGTGELFF.

The chain carries TRBV28 and TRBJ2-7; 9 bases are a match to TRBD1. V was pared by 10 bases and J by 3 bases, with 10 bases of the junction left unmatched. There are 14 residues in the CDR3. From germline, CDR1 is MDHEN and CDR2 SYDVKM. The CDR3 spells CATTGQGSIYEQYF. In DNA, the CDR3 is TGTGCCACCACAGGACAGGGGTCCATCTACGAGCAGTACTTC.

There are a few counts of this clone. CDR3 bases: TGTGCCAGCAGCCATGGAAACACCATATATTTT. Protein: CASSHGNTIYF. The chain is built from TRBV4-2 and TRBJ1-3, with D uncertain. This CDR3 region has 11 residues. Germline assignment: CDR1 LGHNA and CDR2 YNFKEQ. V lost 3 bases, J lost 3 bases, and 0 bases lay in between.

The chain couples TRBV7-9 to TRBJ2-5; perhaps TRBD1 as D (5 bases). The CDR3 is 17 amino acids. The germline gives CDR1 SEHNR, CDR2 FQNEAQ (reference sequence). V gave up 0 bases and J gave up 4 bases, with 18 bases separating them. The CDR3 loop is CASSLAWGRNLRETQYF. The CDR3 nucleotides read TGTGCCAGCAGCTTAGCCTGGGGCCGGAATCTACGAGAGACCCAGTACTTC.

The chain joins TRBV5-1 to TRBJ1-1; 9 bases are a match to TRBD1. Germline CDR1 and CDR2: SGHRS and YFSETQ. The ends lost 1 base at V and 1 base at J; junction bases unmatched: 5. The CDR3 extends over 16 amino acids. CDR3 sequence (DNA): TGCGCCAGCAGCTTGAGTGGGACAGGGAGGAACACTGAAGCTTTCTTT. It yields the protein CASSLSGTGRNTEAFF.

The chain is built from TRBV2 and TRBJ1-6; D perhaps matches TRBD1 (6 bases). Trimming shortened V by 6 bases and J by 10 bases, and 16 bases separated the two germline ends. The CDR3 has 14 amino acids. Germline CDR1 SNHLY, CDR2 FYNNEI. Here the CDR3 DNA reads TGTGCCAGCAGGGTCCAGGGGCGCGAGTCACCCCTCCACTTT. Translating it yields CASRVQGRESPLHF.

The chain is built from TRBV19 and TRBJ2-3, with D tentatively TRBD2 (6 bases). The CDR3 has 15 amino acids. Germline V lookup: CDR1 LNHDA, CDR2 SQIVND (reference sequence). The ends were cut back, 5 bases at V and 2 bases at J, with 14 bases in the middle. DNA for the CDR3: TGTGCCAGTAGTGAGGCGGGAAGTTACACAGATACGCAGTATTTT. It translates to CASSEAGSYTDTQYF.

The chain employs TRBV7-9 and TRBJ1-2; unclear D gene. The CDR3 has 11 amino acids. Trimming took 3 bases from V and 6 from J, leaving 5 bases between them. CDR1 SEHNR and CDR2 FQNEAQ come from the germline V gene (reference sequence). The CDR3 sequence is CASSFGDGYTF. The CDR3 bases are TGTGCCAGCAGCTTTGGAGATGGCTACACCTTC.

The J gene is TRBJ1-2, the V gene TRBV29-1; D possibly corresponds to TRBD1 (6 bases). This CDR3 region has 12 residues. The V and J ends lost 2 bases and 4 bases respectively, with 8 bases between them. The germline V gene has CDR1 SQVTM and CDR2 ANQGSEA. The CDR3 DNA reads TGCAGCGTTGAACTAGGGGGCTATGGCTACACCTTC. It codes for CSVELGGYGYTF.

The chain employs TRBV7-6 and TRBJ2-2; 7 bases fit TRBD2. Germline trimming cut 1 base from V and 2 bases from J; bases unmatched to any gene: 13. From germline, CDR1 is SGHVS and CDR2 FNYEAQ. The CDR3 loop spans 19 amino acids. The CDR3 region is CASSLGKASGGINTGELFF. The CDR3, as DNA: TGTGCCAGCAGCTTAGGAAAAGCTAGCGGTGGAATTAACACCGGGGAGCTGTTTTTT.

The rearrangement uses TRBV9 and TRBJ2-5; 8 bases fit TRBD2. J gave up 5 bases and V 2 bases, and 8 bases lay outside the gene matches. The germline V gene has CDR1 SGDLS and CDR2 YYNGEE. The CDR3 consists of 15 residues. CDR3 in amino acids: CASSVGLAGVETQYF. The DNA for the CDR3 is TGTGCCAGCAGCGTCGGACTAGCAGGCGTGGAGACCCAGTACTTC.

The CDR3 here is CASSLSDTQYF. The CDR3 region has the DNA TGTGCCAGTAGTCTCTCAGATACGCAGTATTTT. The chain is built from TRBV19 and TRBJ2-3, with D unclear. V gave up 5 bases and J gave up 4 bases, with 4 bases separating them. This CDR3 contains 11 residues. Germline V lookup: CDR1 LNHDA, CDR2 SQIVND (reference sequence).

The J gene is TRBJ2-1, the V gene TRBV27, with D perhaps TRBD2 (7 bases). The germline V gene has CDR1 MNHEY and CDR2 SMNVEV (reference sequence). V dropped 4 bases and J dropped 3 bases, with 22 bases sitting between them. The CDR3 is 18 residues long. The CDR3 DNA reads TGTGCCAGCAGTTCACCACGAGGGGGGGCGGGCGGCTACAATGAGCAGTTCTTC. Its translation is CASSSPRGGAGGYNEQFF.

Details on this clone: At one end, the junction sequence differs from germline, possibly due to a read error. The V call is TRBV28, the J call TRBJ2-7, with a tentative D call TRBD2 (5 bases). There are 16 residues in the CDR3. Germline V gene data show CDR1 as MDHEN and CDR2 as SYDVKM. The CDR3: CASSYGAKNSPDMRDF. CDR3 bases: TGTGCCAGCAGTTATGGCGCAAAGAATAGTCCAGATATGCGGGACTTC.

This clone has only a few counts. V usage is TRBV18 and J usage is TRBJ1-6, with D tentatively TRBD1 (5 bases). This CDR3 has 15 residues. Deletions cut 0 bases from V and 4 bases from J, with 7 bases between. Germline CDR1 KGHSH, CDR2 LQKENI. This CDR3 is CASSPPGGYNSPLHF. The CDR3 region has the DNA TGTGCCAGCTCACCACCGGGGGGTTATAATTCACCCCTCCACTTT.

The chain is built from TRBV5-1 and TRBJ2-5, with D perhaps matching TRBD1 or TRBD2 (5 bases each). With 4 bases removed from V and 5 bases from J, the gap between germline ends came to 15 bases. The CDR3 contains 14 residues. Looked up from germline, CDR1 is SGHRS and CDR2 is YFSETQ. This CDR3 reads CASSRGPGYETQYF. The CDR3 DNA reads as TGCGCCAGCAGCAGGGGACCAGGATATGAGACCCAGTACTTC.

This clone was detected only once. The chain carries TRBV9 and TRBJ2-2; a weak D match, TRBD2 (6 bases). The ends were cut back, 3 bases at V and 2 bases at J, with 11 bases in the middle. The V gene's germline CDR1 is SGDLS and CDR2 YYNGEE. This CDR3 contains 15 residues. DNA of the CDR3: TGTGCCAGCAGCGCGGGACTTCCTAACACCGGGGAGCTGTTTTTT. Translating it yields CASSAGLPNTGELFF.

The gene calls are TRBV7-9 and TRBJ1-4; the D is unclear. Per the germline V gene, CDR1 is SEHNR and CDR2 is FQNEAQ (reference sequence). This CDR3 region has 14 residues. The V gene lost 5 bases and the J gene lost 7 bases, with 14 bases spanning the gap. CDR3 region: CASSRSSRGEKLFF. CDR3 bases: TGTGCCAGCAGCCGGTCGTCACGGGGTGAAAAACTGTTTTTT.

In its sample, this clone was seen a few times. The chain couples TRBV11-3 to TRBJ1-1; tentative D call: TRBD1 (5 bases). This CDR3 has 14 residues. Trimming removed 2 bases from V and 2 bases from J, with 9 bases in between. Germline V CDR1 and CDR2: SGHNT, YENEEA. The CDR3 loop is CASSLRGQNTEAFF. The CDR3 region has the DNA TGTGCCAGCAGCTTAAGAGGACAAAACACTGAAGCTTTCTTT. Combining the CDR3 with reference TRBV11-3 and TRBJ1-1 gives the whole variable domain EAGVVQSPRYKIIEKKQPVAFWCNPISGHNTLYWYLQNLGQGPELLIRYENEEAVDDSQLPKDRFSAERLKGVDSTLKIQPAELGDSAVYLCASSLRGQNTEAFFGQGTRLTVV.

The rearrangement joins TRBV19 to TRBJ2-2; D is unclear. Germline-derived CDR1 and CDR2 are LNHDA and SQIVND (reference sequence). The length of the CDR3 is 16 residues. V was shortened by 5 bases and J by 7 bases, with 20 bases between the two germline ends. The CDR3 reads CASSLFRLPLGGELFF. The CDR3 bases are TGTGCCAGTAGTCTGTTCCGCCTCCCACTCGGCGGGGAGCTGTTTTTT.

CDR3 nucleotides: TGTGCCAGCAGTTTAGCTCTGGGAGATACGCAGTATTTT. Translated: CASSLALGDTQYF. The rearrangement links TRBV12-3 or TRBV12-4 to TRBJ2-3; D is unclear. The V end was cut by 0 bases, the J end by 5 bases, with 6 bases between. The CDR3 totals 13 residues.

Of note for this clone: At one of its ends the junction is not consistent with the germline gene, which may arise from a read error. This chain uses TRBV27 with TRBJ2-7; TRBD2 might be the D (5 bases). CDR3 length equals 14 residues. Germline V gene data show CDR1 as MNHEY and CDR2 as SMNVEV (reference sequence). CDR3 coding DNA: TGTGCCAGCAGTTTATACCCGGGATCCTCCGAGCAGTACTTC. Residues: CASSLYPGSSEQYF.

The V call is TRBV25-1, the J call TRBJ1-2, with D hard to call. V was cut by 4 bases and J by 8 bases, with 17 bases left in between. This CDR3 is 14 amino acids long. The germline CDR1 and CDR2 sequences are MGHDK and SYGVNS. The DNA of the CDR3 is TGTGCCAGCAGTGGGGTTACTCTCGGCGGGGGCTACACCTTC. Translated, it gives CASSGVTLGGGYTF.

The count of this clone is one. This rearrangement joins TRBV19 to TRBJ2-3; D perhaps matches TRBD2 (6 bases). The CDR3 extends over 15 amino acids. Germline V gives CDR1 LNHDA, CDR2 SQIVND (reference sequence). The germline V and J ends were trimmed by 5 bases and 0 bases, with 12 bases remaining between them. CDR3 sequence reads: CASSLLATSTDTQYF. DNA of the CDR3: TGTGCCAGTAGTTTGCTAGCGACTAGCACAGATACGCAGTATTTT.

V is TRBV3-1 (or the pseudogene TRBV3-2) and J is TRBJ1-2; no clear D gene. V was clipped by 0 bases and J by 8 bases, with 10 bases between them. The CDR3 extends over 13 amino acids. Germline CDR1 reads LGHDT; CDR2 reads YNNKEL (reference sequence). The CDR3 coding sequence is TGTGCCAGCAGCCAAGAAGGGTTGGCCGGCTACACCTTC. It yields the protein CASSQEGLAGYTF.

This chain uses TRBV9 with TRBJ2-7; 12 bases agree with TRBD1. Germline-derived CDR1 and CDR2 are SGDLS and YYNGEE. CDR3 length equals 18 residues. V lost 2 bases to trimming and J lost 6 bases; unmatched junction nucleotides: 15. The CDR3 sequence: CASSVVPLPGTGGGEQYF. Written as DNA, the CDR3 is TGTGCCAGCAGCGTCGTCCCACTACCCGGGACAGGGGGCGGCGAGCAGTACTTC.

The chain carries TRBV18 and TRBJ1-1; TRBD1 matches at 8 bases. CDR3 length: 14 amino acids. The V and J ends lost 6 bases and 0 bases, in that order; junction bases with no gene match: 3. CDR1 is KGHSH and CDR2 is LQKENI in the germline V gene. The CDR3 coding sequence is TGTGCCAGCTCTCGGACAGGGATGAACACTGAAGCTTTCTTT. Translation: CASSRTGMNTEAFF. Combining the CDR3 with reference TRBV18 and TRBJ1-1 gives the whole variable domain NAGVMQNPRHLVRRRGQEARLRCSPMKGHSHVYWYRQLPEEGLKFMVYLQKENIIDESGMPKERFSAEFPKEGPSILRIQQVVRGDSAAYFCASSRTGMNTEAFFGQGTRLTVV.

In DNA, the CDR3 is TGCAGTGCTACCGCCTTGGAGACCCAGTACTTC. Translation: CSATALETQYF. This sequence joins TRBV20-1 and TRBJ2-5; D is unresolved. Germline V gene sequence: CDR1 DFQATT, CDR2 SNEGSKA (reference sequence). CDR3 length: 11 residues. The ends were cut back, 4 bases at V and 5 bases at J, with 8 bases in the middle.